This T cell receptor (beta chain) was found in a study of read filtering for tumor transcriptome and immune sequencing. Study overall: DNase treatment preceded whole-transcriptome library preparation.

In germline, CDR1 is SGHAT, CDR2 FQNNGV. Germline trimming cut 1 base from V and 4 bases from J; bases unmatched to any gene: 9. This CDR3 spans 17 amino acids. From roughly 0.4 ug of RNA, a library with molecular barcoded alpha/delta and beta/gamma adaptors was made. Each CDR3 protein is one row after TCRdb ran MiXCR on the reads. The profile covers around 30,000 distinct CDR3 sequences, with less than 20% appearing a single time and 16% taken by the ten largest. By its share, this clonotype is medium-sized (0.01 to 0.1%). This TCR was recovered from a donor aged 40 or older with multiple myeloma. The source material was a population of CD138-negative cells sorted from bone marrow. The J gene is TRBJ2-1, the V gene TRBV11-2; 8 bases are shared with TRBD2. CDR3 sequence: CASSLVRPGGAYNEQFF. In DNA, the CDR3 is TGTGCCAGCAGCTTAGTCCGCCCCGGGGGGGCATACAATGAGCAGTTCTTC.